This entry lists 21 T cell receptor beta chains sequenced from one sample in a study of cytomegalovirus exposure and HLA in healthy donors. The PCR used 60 Vbeta and 13 Jbeta primers. The method was immunoSEQ multiplex PCR; TCRdb's version includes in-frame clones alone and lacks a portion of them. The sample lists some 54,000 clones; 80% were seen once. Sequenced sample: PBMCs. These receptors came from a male donor in good health and CMV-seronegative.

The chain combines TRBV30 with TRBJ1-2; tentatively, D is TRBD1 (6 bases). The CDR3 is 14 residues long. Germline CDR1 reads GTSNPN; CDR2 reads SVGIG (reference sequence). V lost 2 bases and J lost 0, with 10 bases in between. CDR3 DNA: TGTGCCTGGAGTATAACAGGGACTAACTATGGCTACACCTTC. Protein: CAWSITGTNYGYTF.

This chain links TRBV19 with TRBJ1-4; D not certain. Trimming removed 0 bases from V and 0 bases from J, with 8 bases in between. This CDR3 region has 16 residues. Germline CDR1 LNHDA, CDR2 SQIVND (reference sequence). Here the CDR3 reads CASSIERSATNEKLFF. In nucleotides, the CDR3 is TGTGCCAGTAGTATAGAGAGAAGCGCAACTAATGAAAAACTGTTTTTT.

In nucleotides, the CDR3 is TGTGCCAGCAGCGCCGACAGGGCGAACTACAATGAGCAGTTCTTC. Protein product: CASSADRANYNEQFF. This chain uses TRBV9 with TRBJ2-1, with TRBD1 matching 7 bases. CDR3 length: 15 amino acids. CDR1 SGDLS and CDR2 YYNGEE come from the germline V gene. With V trimmed by 3 bases and J by 3 bases, 6 bases remained unmatched.

The chain joins TRBV11-2 to TRBJ2-5; TRBD1 is a possible D gene (6 bases). V gave up 1 base and J gave up 3 bases, with 6 bases separating them. Germline V CDR1 and CDR2: SGHAT, FQNNGV. This CDR3 has 13 residues. Here the CDR3 DNA reads TGTGCCAGCAGCTTAGGGACAGAAGAGACCCAGTACTTC. Its translation is CASSLGTEETQYF.

This clone was detected a few times. The V and J genes are TRBV9 and TRBJ2-1; TRBD1 matches 10 bases. The CDR3 totals 14 residues. V dropped 3 bases and J dropped 10; count of bases not matched to a gene: 7. The germline V gene encodes CDR1 SGDLS and CDR2 YYNGEE. This CDR3 is CASSDPGTGDEQFF. The CDR3, as DNA: TGTGCCAGCAGCGATCCCGGGACAGGGGACGAGCAGTTCTTC.

This chain links TRBV14 with TRBJ1-4; D gene ambiguous. CDR3 size: 15 residues. The germline V and J ends were trimmed by 3 bases and 3 bases, with 11 bases remaining between them. The germline CDR1 and CDR2 sequences are SGHDN and FVKESK. The DNA for the CDR3 is TGTGCCAGCAGCCATCGGGAGAGTTCTAATGAAAAACTGTTTTTT. Translating it yields CASSHRESSNEKLFF.

The V call is TRBV6-6, the J call TRBJ2-7; the match to TRBD1 covers 7 bases. The germline CDR1 and CDR2 sequences are MNHNY and SVGAGI (reference sequence). V was clipped by 5 bases and J by 4 bases; unmatched bases: 2. The CDR3 extends over 12 amino acids. CDR3 in amino acids: CASSTTGYEQYF. The CDR3 DNA reads as TGTGCCAGCAGTACGACAGGGTACGAGCAGTACTTC.

V gene TRBV2 combines with J gene TRBJ1-2; 9 bases fit TRBD1. CDR3 length equals 13 residues. Trimming cost V 4 bases and J 8 bases; bases outside gene matches: 5. Looked up from germline, CDR1 is SNHLY and CDR2 is FYNNEI. The CDR3 nucleotides read TGTGCCAGCAGTGTGCGGGACAGGGACGGCTACACCTTC. It specifies CASSVRDRDGYTF.

The chain uses TRBV7-2 and TRBJ2-6; TRBD1 agrees at 10 bases. With 6 bases clipped from V and 3 bases from J, the junction kept 5 bases outside the gene matches. There are 16 residues in the CDR3. Germline V gene lookup returns CDR1 SGHTA and CDR2 FQGNSA. The CDR3 spells CASRSGTGVGANVLTF. The CDR3 region has the DNA TGTGCCAGCAGATCCGGGACAGGGGTTGGGGCCAACGTCCTGACTTTC.

The chain combines TRBV19 with TRBJ1-4, with TRBD1 matching 7 bases. Germline trimming cut 0 bases from V and 4 bases from J; bases unmatched to any gene: 5. The CDR3 totals 16 residues. CDR1 and CDR2 (germline): LNHDA, SQIVND (reference sequence). The CDR3 reads CASSIDRGQLNEKLFF. The DNA of the CDR3 is TGTGCCAGTAGTATAGATCGGGGACAGCTTAATGAAAAACTGTTTTTT. Drawing the rest from reference TRBV19 and TRBJ1-4, the complete variable domain is DGGITQSPKYLFRKEGQNVTLSCEQNLNHDAMYWYRQDPGQGLRLIYYSQIVNDFQKGDIAEGYSVSREKKESFPLTVTSAQKNPTAFYLCASSIDRGQLNEKLFFGSGTQLSVL.

This chain links TRBV2 with TRBJ2-3; TRBD1 matches at 7 bases. CDR1 and CDR2 from the germline V gene are SNHLY and FYNNEI. The CDR3 loop spans 16 amino acids. Trimming cost V 6 bases and J 0 bases; bases outside gene matches: 9. Written as DNA, the CDR3 is TGTGCCAGCAGAGCCACAGGGGCCGGAAGCACAGATACGCAGTATTTT. It encodes CASRATGAGSTDTQYF.

Points on this clone: The germline gene is not matched at one end of the junction; a read error may be the cause. This rearrangement joins TRBV30 to TRBJ1-2; unclear D gene. This CDR3 is 14 amino acids long. Germline V CDR1 and CDR2: GTSNPN, SVGIG (reference sequence). DNA for the CDR3: TGTGCCTGGAGGGTTTCATCGACTAACCATGGCTACACCTTC. This translates into CAWRVSSTNHGYTF.

This clone was counted only a few times. This rearrangement joins TRBV4-3 to TRBJ1-2; D not resolved. Germline values: CDR1 LGHNA, CDR2 YSLEER. There are 15 residues in the CDR3. Trimming stripped 1 base from V and 4 bases from J, with 13 bases between. For the CDR3, the DNA is TGCGCCAGCAGCCAAGTAGGAGATTCCGCCTATGGCTACACCTTC. Translating gives CASSQVGDSAYGYTF.

Relative to its sample, this clone is medium-sized (0.01 to 0.1%). This rearrangement joins TRBV19 to TRBJ2-7; 8 bases map to TRBD1. Germline V gives CDR1 LNHDA, CDR2 SQIVND (reference sequence). CDR3 length equals 16 residues. J gave up 4 bases and V 4 bases, and 12 bases lay outside the gene matches. The CDR3 DNA reads as TGTGCCAGTAGTAGCCAGGAGACATGGACAGGGTACGAGCAGTACTTC. Amino acids: CASSSQETWTGYEQYF.

CDR3 DNA: TGTGCCTGGACCTACGGTGACAGCTCCTACGAGCAGTACTTC. It translates to CAWTYGDSSYEQYF. The chain couples TRBV30 to TRBJ2-7, with D possibly being TRBD1 (5 bases). This CDR3 comprises 14 residues. V lost 4 bases and J 0 bases, leaving 13 bases between the germline ends. From germline, CDR1 is GTSNPN and CDR2 SVGIG (reference sequence).

This clone was observed a few times. V is TRBV11-2 and J is TRBJ2-7; 7 bases fit TRBD1. CDR3 length: 13 residues. Germline V gives CDR1 SGHAT, CDR2 FQNNGV. The V and J ends lost 4 bases and 3 bases, in that order; junction bases with no gene match: 3. CDR3 residues: CASSYDRDYEQYF. CDR3 coding DNA: TGTGCCAGCAGCTACGACAGGGACTACGAGCAGTACTTC.

The chain employs TRBV5-6 and TRBJ2-7; TRBD2 might be the D (6 bases). The length of the CDR3 is 14 residues. Germline V gene lookup returns CDR1 SGHDT and CDR2 YYEEEE. V gave up 6 bases and J gave up 2 bases, with 15 bases separating them. Here the CDR3 DNA reads TGTGCCAGCATCCGGCGCGGGGTTGCCTACGAGCAGTACTTC. Its protein product is CASIRRGVAYEQYF.

The chain recombines TRBV11-2 with TRBJ1-2; possible D gene TRBD1, 5 bases. CDR3 size: 16 residues. Germline V gene sequence: CDR1 SGHAT, CDR2 FQNNGV. Trimming removed 0 bases from V and 5 bases from J, with 16 bases in between. The CDR3 here is CASSLDQGKGKYGYTF. The CDR3 nucleotides read TGTGCCAGCAGCTTAGATCAGGGAAAGGGGAAGTATGGCTACACCTTC.

The chain links TRBV7-9 to TRBJ2-7; no clear D. This CDR3 has 14 amino acids. Germline CDR1 and CDR2: SEHNR and FQNEAQ (reference sequence). Trimming took off 3 bases at V and 0 bases at J, with 9 bases between the two ends. The CDR3 loop is CASSFQTISYEQYF. CDR3 coding DNA: TGTGCCAGCAGCTTCCAGACAATCTCCTACGAGCAGTACTTC. The variable domain in full, with the rest retrieved from reference TRBV7-9 and TRBJ2-7, is DTGVSQNPRHKITKRGQNVTFRCDPISEHNRLYWYRQTLGQGPEFLTYFQNEAQLEKSRLLSDRFSAERPKGSFSTLEIQRTEQGDSAMYLCASSFQTISYEQYFGPGTRLTVT.

This chain connects TRBV19 to TRBJ1-1, with 9 bases identical to TRBD1. The CDR3 has 14 residues. The trim removed 5 bases at V and 1 base at J, leaving 2 bases unmatched. Germline loops: CDR1 LNHDA, CDR2 SQIVND (reference sequence). CDR3 in amino acids: CASSVGQGNTEAFF. CDR3 sequence (DNA): TGTGCCAGTAGTGTGGGACAGGGGAACACTGAAGCTTTCTTT.

The chain employs TRBV7-9 and TRBJ2-1; TRBD2 matches 10 bases. J lost 7 bases, V lost 5 bases, and 11 bases had no gene match. The CDR3 covers 16 residues. Looked up from germline, CDR1 is SEHNR and CDR2 is FQNEAQ (reference sequence). CDR3 region: CASSPELAGIGNEQFF. Written as DNA, the CDR3 is TGTGCCAGCAGCCCCGAACTAGCGGGGATAGGAAATGAGCAGTTCTTC.